This TCR beta chain comes out of a study of blood T cell repertoires in COVID-19. Turning to the study itself: Samples came from the United States, Italy and Spain, spanning acute and convalescent COVID-19. Nucleic acid was either cDNA or gDNA, and it came from T cells, B-cell-depleted T cells, or PBMCs.

Methods used by the authors: Amplified reference gene primers provided the basis for estimating nucleated cell counts. Method: immunoSEQ multiplex PCR; TCRdb's copy keeps in-frame clones and lacks some. V and J calls plus clone size are reproduced from that table; the DNA served to infer D and trimming. In the table there are 150,000 to 200,000 clones, about 80% of which are singletons. V lost 7 bases and J lost 1; bases outside the gene matches: 1. This CDR3 spans 12 amino acids. CDR1 and CDR2 (germline): SNHLY, FYNNEI. The chain combines TRBV2 with TRBJ2-7; 7 nucleotides agree with TRBD1. The sequenced material came from peripheral blood. This clonotype was obtained from a woman older than 75 with acute or convalescent COVID-19. CDR3 DNA sequence: TGTGCCAGCAAGGGACAGTCCTACGAGCAGTACTTC. Amino acid sequence: CASKGQSYEQYF.